The entry below gives a single TCR beta chain sequence along with its context. Its cognate antigen is unknown. The sample is drawn from a study of neoadjuvant nivolumab and ipilimumab in lung cancer. The study, taken as a whole, reports: Pretherapy blood TCR richness correlated positively with resected tumor richness. Compared with tumor-adjacent uninvolved lung, resected tumors showed greater richness and clonality.

Assay used: immunoSEQ multiplex PCR; TCRdb lists only in-frame clones, some missing. Among 39,000 or so clones listed, 89% were seen once. The specimen was peripheral blood, collected before neoadjuvant nivolumab, alone or with ipilimumab. The TCR comes from an adult with non-small cell lung cancer.

DNA of the CDR3: TGTGCCAGCAGTGAACTTGTGAGGGGGCGCACGGGTGGTCAGCCCCAGCATTTT. Protein product: CASSELVRGRTGGQPQHF. V is TRBV6-1 and J is TRBJ1-5, with 7 nucleotides matching TRBD1. CDR1 is MNHNS and CDR2 is SASEGT in the germline V gene. V lost 2 bases and J lost 6; bases outside the gene matches: 16. The length of the CDR3 is 18 residues.